What follows is one TCR beta chain and its context. These data come from a study of technical replicates of blood from several donors. The V gene end was trimmed by 4 bases and the J gene end by 5 bases; junction bases not matched to a gene: 5. CDR1 is SGHNT and CDR2 is YYREEE in the germline V gene (reference sequence). This CDR3 has 13 amino acids. The repertoire was sequenced with immunoSEQ multiplex PCR; TCRdb's copy has only in-frame clones and lacks some. The sample carries approximately 79,000 clones, around nine tenths recorded once. Sample: T cells isolated from PBMCs. The origin of this receptor is a human donor in good health. The chain combines TRBV5-4 with TRBJ1-1; 7 positions agree with TRBD1. CDR3 sequence reads: CASSPRQGTEAFF. The CDR3 region has the DNA TGTGCCAGCAGCCCAAGACAGGGTACTGAAGCTTTCTTT. The whole variable domain, remainder taken from reference TRBV5-4 and TRBJ1-1, is ETGVTQSPTHLIKTRGQQVTLRCSSQSGHNTVSWYQQALGQGPQFIFQYYREEENGRGNFPPRFSGLQFPNYSSELNVNALELDDSALYLCASSPRQGTEAFFGQGTRLTVV.